This record looks at one T cell receptor (beta chain) sequence and its context. Clinical histories supplied by participants themselves formed the basis of cohort assignment. Original handling: Nucleated cell counts were estimated from reference gene primer amplification. Data came from immunoSEQ multiplex PCR; TCRdb stores just in-frame clones and leaves some out. V and J calls and clone size follow that table, whereas D and trimming were derived from the DNA. This sample has 230,000 or so clones, with 85% found just once. The sample belongs to a study of blood T cell repertoires in COVID-19. Study background: The analysed material was cDNA or gDNA that came from T cells, B-cell-depleted T cells, or PBMCs.

This receptor was obtained from a woman aged 45-59 years who had been exposed to COVID-19. The sequenced sample consisted of PBMCs or T cells enriched from blood (not recorded which).

In DNA, the CDR3 is TGTGCCAGGTCACCAAGGGACAGTACCTCGTATGGCTACACCTTC. Translated, it gives CARSPRDSTSYGYTF. The chain employs TRBV21-1 and TRBJ1-2; the DNA was not compared with TRBD1, the D call given in the table. TRBV21-1 is termed a pseudogene. The CDR3 is 15 amino acids.